Each of the 24 T cell receptor beta chains below was sequenced from the same sample in a study of T cell responses to AZD1222 COVID-19 vaccine. TCRdb's copy holds only in-frame clones and misses some; the assay was immunoSEQ multiplex PCR. This table has 150,000 to 200,000 clones, about 83% appearing once. Sequencing was performed on peripheral blood, taken 28 days after the second AZD1222 dose. The receptors were gathered from an adult who received the AZD1222 COVID-19 vaccine.

The chain combines TRBV27 with TRBJ2-7; D gene ambiguous. From germline, CDR1 is MNHEY and CDR2 SMNVEV (reference sequence). This CDR3 contains 13 residues. The ends were cut back, 2 bases at V and 1 base at J, with 6 bases in the middle. The CDR3 protein is CASSLSESYEQYF. The DNA of the CDR3 is TGTGCCAGCAGTTTAAGCGAATCCTACGAGCAGTACTTC.

The rearrangement links TRBV27 to TRBJ2-4, with a tentative D call TRBD1 (5 bases). This CDR3 is built from 14 residues. CDR1 and CDR2 (germline): MNHEY, SMNVEV (reference sequence). V was clipped by 6 bases and J by 3 bases, with 12 bases between them. The CDR3 coding sequence is TGTGCCAGCAGACCCGACAGCCTCAAAAACATTCAGTACTTC. Translation: CASRPDSLKNIQYF.

The CDR3 loop reads CASSPGQGSPLHF. CDR3 DNA: TGTGCCAGCAGTCCCGGACAGGGCTCACCCCTCCACTTT. The chain is built from TRBV12-3 or TRBV12-4 and TRBJ1-6; 8 nucleotides match TRBD1. V lost 5 bases and J lost 10; bases outside the gene matches: 4. The CDR3 covers 13 residues.

The chain employs TRBV5-8 and TRBJ1-1; 12 positions agree with TRBD1. V dropped 4 bases and J dropped 2; count of bases not matched to a gene: 9. This CDR3 is 17 amino acids long. CDR1 and CDR2 from the germline V gene are SGHTS and YDEGEE. CDR3 sequence: CASSQSGTGGPNTEAFF. The DNA of the CDR3 is TGTGCCAGCAGCCAGTCCGGGACAGGGGGCCCCAACACTGAAGCTTTCTTT.

This chain joins TRBV27 and TRBJ2-7; a weak D match, TRBD1 (6 bases). The CDR3 covers 14 residues. The germline gives CDR1 MNHEY, CDR2 SMNVEV (reference sequence). The V end lost 8 bases, the J end lost 7 bases, and 21 bases lay between the germline ends. In nucleotides, the CDR3 is TGTGCCAGCCTGCGCAGGGGATCAGCGCAAGAGCAGTACTTC. This sequence encodes CASLRRGSAQEQYF.

The J gene is TRBJ1-4, the V gene TRBV3-1 (or the pseudogene TRBV3-2); no definite D call. There are 15 residues in the CDR3. Germline V gives CDR1 LGHDT, CDR2 YNNKEL (reference sequence). The V end lost 1 base, the J end lost 8 bases, and 14 bases lay between the germline ends. The CDR3 DNA reads as TGTGCCAGCAGCCAAGGGGCTGGGATGGAGGAAAAACTGTTTTTT. Translated, it gives CASSQGAGMEEKLFF.

The chain has TRBV24-1 and TRBJ2-1; unclear D gene. Germline loops: CDR1 KGHDR, CDR2 SFDVKD. The CDR3 is 16 residues long. Trimming took 3 bases from V and 3 from J, leaving 14 bases between them. The CDR3 loop reads CATSDPSGDRYNEQFF. The CDR3 nucleotides are TGTGCCACCAGTGATCCGTCAGGCGACCGCTACAATGAGCAGTTCTTC.

The chain carries TRBV5-6 and TRBJ1-5; D remains unclear. V gave up 6 bases and J gave up 0 bases, with 16 bases separating them. This CDR3 is 16 amino acids long. The germline gives CDR1 SGHDT, CDR2 YYEEEE. In DNA, the CDR3 is TGTGCCAGCACCCTGACCAGTGCTAATAGCAATCAGCCCCAGCATTTT. Protein: CASTLTSANSNQPQHF.

The chain uses TRBV9 and TRBJ2-7; TRBD1 agrees at 11 bases. CDR1 SGDLS and CDR2 YYNGEE come from the germline V gene. The CDR3 has 14 amino acids. V shed 4 bases, J shed 4 bases, and the junction held 4 bases outside the gene matches. The CDR3 bases are TGTGCCAGCAGCCGGACAGGGGGCGGGTACGAGCAGTACTTC. Translation gives CASSRTGGGYEQYF.

The rearrangement links TRBV7-9 to TRBJ1-1; 9 nucleotides line up with TRBD1. The V gene's germline CDR1 is SEHNR and CDR2 FQNEAQ (reference sequence). The V and J ends lost 5 bases and 9 bases, in that order; junction bases with no gene match: 10. The CDR3 extends over 14 amino acids. The DNA for the CDR3 is TGTGCCAGCAGCGCCCGACAGGGGGTGATGCAAGCTTTCTTT. It specifies CASSARQGVMQAFF.

This clone was seen a single time. In the same sample, other DNA sequences code for this CDR3. The chain recombines TRBV7-9 with TRBJ2-5; the match to TRBD2 covers 12 bases. Trimming at V came to 3 bases and at J to 5 bases, leaving 7 bases not matched to a gene. Germline assignment: CDR1 SEHNR and CDR2 FQNEAQ (reference sequence). The CDR3 loop spans 16 amino acids. The DNA of the CDR3 is TGTGCCAGCAGCTTCGGACTAGCGGGGAGTTTGGAGACCCAGTACTTC. Translating it yields CASSFGLAGSLETQYF.

The rearrangement links TRBV7-2 to TRBJ1-5, with D possibly matching TRBD1 (5 bases). CDR1 is SGHTA, CDR2 FQGNSA, per germline. This CDR3 has 17 residues. V was pared by 1 base and J by 5 bases, with 18 bases between. CDR3 DNA sequence: TGTGCCAGCAGCTTAGATGGATGGGGGGAGGCGCATCAGCCCCAGCATTTT. Amino acid sequence: CASSLDGWGEAHQPQHF.

This clone was seen only once. The chain joins TRBV7-9 to TRBJ2-1; no clear D. This CDR3 contains 14 residues. Germline lookup yields CDR1 SEHNR and CDR2 FQNEAQ (reference sequence). V was clipped by 6 bases and J by 2 bases, with 11 bases between them. CDR3 DNA: TGTGCCAGCAGTCCGATAGGCGCCTACAATGAGCAGTTCTTC. Its translation: CASSPIGAYNEQFF.

This sequence joins TRBV3-1 (or the pseudogene TRBV3-2) and TRBJ1-2; 8 bases are shared with TRBD1. The CDR3 spans 14 residues. Germline assignment: CDR1 LGHDT and CDR2 YNNKEL (reference sequence). The ends lost 6 bases at V and 4 bases at J; junction bases unmatched: 7. CDR3 loop: CASRGTGDFYGYTF. The CDR3 DNA follows: TGTGCCAGCAGGGGGACAGGAGATTTCTATGGCTACACCTTC.

The chain couples TRBV7-6 to TRBJ2-3; TRBD2 matches at 13 bases. The CDR3 is 15 amino acids. The germline CDR1 and CDR2 sequences are SGHVS and FNYEAQ. V was pared by 4 bases and J by 3 bases, with 1 base of the junction left unmatched. As DNA, the CDR3 is TGTGCCAGCAGCTGGACTAGCGGGGGAACAGATACGCAGTATTTT. As protein: CASSWTSGGTDTQYF. Using reference TRBV7-6 and TRBJ2-3 for the parts outside the CDR3, the full variable domain is GAGVSQSPRYKVTKRGQDVALRCDPISGHVSLYWYRQALGQGPEFLTYFNYEAQQDKSGLPNDRFSAERPEGSISTLTIQRTEQRDSAMYRCASSWTSGGTDTQYFGPGTRLTVL.

The chain has TRBV12-3 or TRBV12-4 and TRBJ1-5; D unresolved. The CDR3 consists of 13 residues. V was trimmed by 2 bases and J by 11 bases, leaving 13 bases between them. The CDR3 DNA reads TGTGCCAGCAGTTTACAAAGGGTCGCAGCCCAGCATTTT. Protein: CASSLQRVAAQHF.

The chain is built from TRBV7-2 and TRBJ1-6; D is uncertain. The CDR3 loop spans 14 amino acids. Germline V gene data show CDR1 as SGHTA and CDR2 as FQGNSA. The V and J ends lost 3 bases and 3 bases respectively, with 6 bases between them. CDR3 region: CASSLHSYNSPLHF. The CDR3 nucleotides read TGTGCCAGCAGCTTGCACAGCTATAATTCACCCCTCCACTTT.

The CDR3, as DNA: TGTGCCAGCAGTTTCCCGGGACAGCTAAACACAGATACGCAGTATTTT. Amino acid sequence: CASSFPGQLNTDTQYF. The chain carries TRBV27 and TRBJ2-3; 7 nucleotides match TRBD1. This CDR3 comprises 16 residues. The germline gives CDR1 MNHEY, CDR2 SMNVEV (reference sequence). V was clipped by 3 bases and J by 2 bases; unmatched bases: 8.

This rearrangement joins TRBV27 to TRBJ1-2; D is undetermined. V was cut by 10 bases and J by 7 bases, with 10 bases left in between. The germline gives CDR1 MNHEY, CDR2 SMNVEV (reference sequence). This CDR3 region has 10 residues. CDR3 coding DNA: TGTGCCACCTACTGGGGTGGCTACACCTTC. Translation gives CATYWGGYTF.

The chain uses TRBV4-3 and TRBJ1-6; D is uncertain. Germline values: CDR1 LGHNA, CDR2 YSLEER. The CDR3 sequence is 16 residues long. The ends were cut back, 0 bases at V and 6 bases at J, with 12 bases in the middle. This CDR3 is CASSQDGTGSNSPLHF. The CDR3 nucleotides are TGCGCCAGCAGCCAAGACGGAACGGGAAGTAATTCACCCCTCCACTTT.

The genes are TRBV28 and TRBJ2-7, with 7 bases aligning to TRBD1. J lost 2 bases, V lost 4 bases, and 8 bases had no gene match. The CDR3 is 15 amino acids. The germline V gene has CDR1 MDHEN and CDR2 SYDVKM. The CDR3 loop is CASSSPGDSTYEQYF. For the CDR3, the DNA is TGTGCCAGCAGTTCCCCCGGGGACAGCACCTACGAGCAGTACTTC.

In DNA, the CDR3 is TGTGCCAGCAGCTTTACGGGGACGGGAAACACTGAAGCTTTCTTT. This translates into CASSFTGTGNTEAFF. The gene calls are TRBV5-6 and TRBJ1-1; D perhaps matches TRBD1 (5 bases). There are 15 residues in the CDR3. V shed 2 bases and J shed 2 bases, with 13 bases lying between them. Germline-derived CDR1 and CDR2 are SGHDT and YYEEEE.

The chain is built from TRBV4-1 and TRBJ1-5; tentative D call: TRBD1 (5 bases). The germline CDR1 and CDR2 sequences are MGHRA and YSYEKL. V was trimmed by 1 base and J by 7 bases, leaving 14 bases between them. This CDR3 has 15 residues. The CDR3 DNA reads as TGCGCCAGCAGCCAAGTTCAGGGAAAGGGACAGCCCCAGCATTTT. This gives the protein CASSQVQGKGQPQHF.

This clone was seen more than once but under ten times. This sequence joins TRBV4-1 and TRBJ1-5; no firm D call. The CDR3 loop spans 13 amino acids. Germline V lookup: CDR1 MGHRA, CDR2 YSYEKL. Trimming stripped 1 base from V and 5 bases from J, with 6 bases between. CDR3 in amino acids: CASSQVEHQPQHF. The DNA for the CDR3 is TGCGCCAGCAGCCAAGTTGAGCATCAGCCCCAGCATTTT.